These 14 T cell receptor beta chains were sequenced from one sample in a study of spatial heterogeneity in lung cancer. Time point specified: sample taken at primary tumor resection. TCRdb processed the 5' RACE reads anew with MiXCR; each CDR3 protein has one entry. Among about 22,000 distinct CDR3 sequences listed, over 5.5% were seen once. Source: PBMCs, taken at surgery. These receptors came from a male donor with early-stage non-small cell lung cancer.

Ten or more counts support this clonotype. J is TRBJ1-6 and V is TRBV20-1; 9 positions match TRBD1. Germline assignment: CDR1 DFQATT and CDR2 SNEGSKA (reference sequence). The trim removed 1 base at V and 11 bases at J, leaving 6 bases unmatched. This CDR3 has 14 residues. The CDR3 reads CSARGDRVPAPLHF. CDR3 DNA: TGCAGTGCTAGAGGGGACAGGGTTCCGGCACCCCTCCACTTT.

This sequence joins TRBV7-9 and TRBJ1-1, with a tentative D call TRBD1 (5 bases). V lost 3 bases, J lost 7 bases, and 9 bases lay in between. The CDR3 is made up of 12 amino acids. Germline V gene sequence: CDR1 SEHNR, CDR2 FQNEAQ (reference sequence). CDR3 sequence reads: CASSFWGYEAFF. For the CDR3, the DNA is TGTGCCAGCAGCTTTTGGGGGTATGAAGCTTTCTTT.

This clonotype was seen repeatedly, ten times or more. The chain is built from TRBV23-1 and TRBJ2-7, with 8 nucleotides matching TRBD2. TRBV23-1 is given ORF status, its function remaining uncertain. The V segment lost 7 bases and the J segment 3 bases; nucleotides outside the gene matches: 8. This CDR3 comprises 14 residues. The CDR3 region has the DNA TGCGCCAGCATCCCCGGGACTAGTCACTACGAGCAGTACTTC. Translation gives CASIPGTSHYEQYF.

Many counts were recorded for this clonotype. J is TRBJ2-5 and V is TRBV7-9; D uncertain. The CDR3 covers 15 residues. Trimming shortened V by 5 bases and J by 4 bases, and 17 bases separated the two germline ends. From germline, CDR1 is SEHNR and CDR2 FQNEAQ (reference sequence). As DNA, the CDR3 is TGTGCCAGCAGCCCGCCGAGGTCCCACGGAGAGACCCAGTACTTC. It yields the protein CASSPPRSHGETQYF.

The V gene is TRBV7-9, the J gene TRBJ2-7, with D uncertain. Germline V gene data show CDR1 as SEHNR and CDR2 as FQNEAQ (reference sequence). This CDR3 contains 14 residues. Trimming removed 3 bases from V and 1 base from J, with 10 bases in between. The CDR3 DNA reads as TGTGCCAGCAGCTTGCTCCAGGAATCCTACGAGCAGTACTTC. Translation gives CASSLLQESYEQYF.

This clonotype was seen ten or more times. The V and J genes are TRBV7-2 and TRBJ2-2; no clear D. Germline-derived CDR1 and CDR2 are SGHTA and FQGNSA. Between the trimmed V and J ends, which lost 5 bases and 0 bases, there was a span of 13 bases. The CDR3 covers 16 residues. The CDR3 nucleotides are TGTGCCAGCAGCCCGAGCATGGCATCGAACACCGGGGAGCTGTTTTTT. Its translation is CASSPSMASNTGELFF.

This clonotype showed up many times. For the CDR3, the DNA is TGCGCCAGCAGCTCTGGATACTCTGGGGCCAACGTCCTGACTTTC. Amino acids: CASSSGYSGANVLTF. V is TRBV5-1 and J is TRBJ2-6; D gene uncertain. From germline, CDR1 is SGHRS and CDR2 YFSETQ. The CDR3 is made up of 15 amino acids. The germline V and J ends were trimmed by 3 bases and 0 bases, with 7 bases remaining between them.

This clonotype was seen repeatedly, ten times or more. The V gene is TRBV18, the J gene TRBJ1-1; 7 bases map to TRBD1. CDR3 length: 15 amino acids. Germline V gene data show CDR1 as KGHSH and CDR2 as LQKENI. V trimming: 1 base; J trimming: 5 bases; junction bases outside the gene matches: 7. The CDR3 DNA reads TGTGCCAGCTCACCACGGGGACAGTCGGGGACTGAAGCTTTCTTT. As protein: CASSPRGQSGTEAFF.

This clonotype is medium-sized by share. The rearrangement joins TRBV5-1 to TRBJ2-5; D is unclear. This CDR3 has 12 amino acids. Germline V gene data show CDR1 as SGHRS and CDR2 as YFSETQ. V was trimmed by 4 bases and J by 0 bases, leaving 4 bases between them. CDR3 loop: CASSRDQETQYF. CDR3 nucleotide sequence: TGCGCCAGCAGCAGGGACCAAGAGACCCAGTACTTC.

The J gene is TRBJ2-5, the V gene TRBV9; TRBD1 is a possible D gene (6 bases). Germline CDR1 reads SGDLS; CDR2 reads YYNGEE. CDR3 length equals 14 residues. Trimming removed 3 bases from V and 3 bases from J, with 12 bases in between. The CDR3 sequence is CASSGSGTKETQYF. The CDR3 bases are TGTGCCAGCAGCGGGTCCGGGACAAAAGAGACCCAGTACTTC.

This clonotype came up a few times. The CDR3 DNA follows: TGCGCCAGCAGCTTGTTCGAAAATCAGCCCCAGCATTTT. This codes for CASSLFENQPQHF. The chain links TRBV5-1 to TRBJ1-5; D not certain. The V end lost 1 base, the J end lost 4 bases, and 6 bases lay between the germline ends. The CDR3 contains 13 residues. Per germline, CDR1 SGHRS and CDR2 YFSETQ.

This clonotype was recorded at least ten times. This chain joins TRBV2 and TRBJ2-5; 7 nucleotides agree with TRBD1. The CDR3 is made up of 14 amino acids. Germline V gene sequence: CDR1 SNHLY, CDR2 FYNNEI. Germline trimming cut 6 bases from V and 2 bases from J; bases unmatched to any gene: 6. CDR3 in DNA: TGTGCCAGCAGACGACAGGGCATACAAGAGACCCAGTACTTC. It yields the protein CASRRQGIQETQYF.

This clonotype came up many times. J is TRBJ1-6 and V is TRBV5-1, with 7 bases lining up with TRBD1. The CDR3 length is 18 residues. Germline CDR1 is SGHRS and CDR2 is YFSETQ. With V trimmed by 4 bases and J by 3 bases, 13 bases remained unmatched. In nucleotides, the CDR3 is TGCGCCAGCAGCCACTCCGACCTGGGACAGCTCTATAATTCACCCCTCCACTTT. It yields the protein CASSHSDLGQLYNSPLHF. Based on the CDR3 plus reference TRBV5-1 and TRBJ1-6, the full variable domain is KAGVTQTPRYLIKTRGQQVTLSCSPISGHRSVSWYQQTPGQGLQFLFEYFSETQRNKGNFPGRFSGRQFSNSRSEMNVSTLELGDSALYLCASSHSDLGQLYNSPLHFGNGTRLTVT.

This clonotype was counted only a few times. This chain uses TRBV7-6 with TRBJ2-7, with 8 bases matching TRBD1. This CDR3 contains 12 residues. Germline CDR1 reads SGHVS; CDR2 reads FNYEAQ. Trimming removed 6 bases from V and 6 bases from J; junction bases left unmatched: 4. The CDR3 is CASSWTGREQYF. The CDR3 nucleotides read TGTGCCAGCAGTTGGACAGGGCGCGAGCAGTACTTC.